The T cell receptor beta chain described here comes from a study of T-cell reconstitution after alpha-beta-depleted transplantation in children. In its sample, this clonotype was seen a few times. Losses at the gene ends were 2 bases for V and 7 bases for J; bases not matched to a gene: 6. Germline V gene data show CDR1 as LNHNV and CDR2 as YYDKDF (reference sequence). CDR3 length: 14 amino acids. Unique molecular identifiers were used in preparing the TCRbeta library. One entry per CDR3 protein, called by TCRdb with MiXCR from the PCR reads. This sample carries around 600,000 distinct CDR3 sequences, more than 20% of them seen once, and the ten largest clones take over 12%.

The chain carries TRBV15 and TRBJ1-2, with TRBD1 identical over 8 bases. Specimen: PBMCs, mostly from graft donor cells, collected 360 days after TCRalphabeta/CD19-depleted stem cell transplant. This sequence was found in a boy under two years old who had a stem cell transplant for acute myeloid leukemia, so the T cells may come from the graft donor. CDR3 coding DNA: TGTGCCACCAGCAGAAAAGGACAGGGCCCTGGCTACACCTTC. Its translation is CATSRKGQGPGYTF.